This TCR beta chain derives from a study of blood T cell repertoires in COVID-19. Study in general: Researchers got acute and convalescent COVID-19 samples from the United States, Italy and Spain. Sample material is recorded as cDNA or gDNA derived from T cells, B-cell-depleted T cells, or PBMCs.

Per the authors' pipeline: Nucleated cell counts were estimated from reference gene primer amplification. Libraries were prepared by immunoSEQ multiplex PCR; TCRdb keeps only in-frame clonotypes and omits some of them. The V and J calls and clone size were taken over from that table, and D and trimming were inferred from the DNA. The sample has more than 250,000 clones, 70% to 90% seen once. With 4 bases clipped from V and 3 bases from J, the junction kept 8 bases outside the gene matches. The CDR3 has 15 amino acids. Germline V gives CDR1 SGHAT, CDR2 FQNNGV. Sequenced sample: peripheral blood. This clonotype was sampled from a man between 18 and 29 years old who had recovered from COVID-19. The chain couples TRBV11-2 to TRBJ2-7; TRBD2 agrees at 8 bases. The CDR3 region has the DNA TGTGCCAGCAGCTCCTCAGCGGGAGCGGGCTACGAGCAGTACTTC. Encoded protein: CASSSSAGAGYEQYF.